The clone carrying this T cell receptor beta chain was picked up many times. This record belongs to a study of PD-L1 blockade in urothelial cancer. Study-wide background: The patients' atezolizumab therapy, 1,200 mg intravenously every 3 weeks, started around 2014. T cells were recovered from blood samples at a median of around 130,000.

Produced via immunoSEQ multiplex PCR; TCRdb's table is partial and in-frame only. The table records tens of thousands of clones, roughly 80% of them present only once. CDR1 and CDR2 (germline): GTSNPN, SVGIG (reference sequence). This CDR3 is built from 16 residues. V was trimmed by 0 bases and J by 4 bases, leaving 16 bases between them. Time point given: pretreatment peripheral blood. Per patient, between 1 and 8 samples were collected at pretreatment and on-treatment time points. This sample comprised PBMCs, obtained around atezolizumab (anti-PD-L1) treatment. The receptor was derived from a man aged 45-65 years with urothelial cancer. The J gene is TRBJ1-5, the V gene TRBV30; D not certain. The CDR3 DNA sequence: TGTGCCTGGAGTGTACGGGGAGGGTCGGGAAATCAGCCCCAGCATTTT. Translated: CAWSVRGGSGNQPQHF.